What follows are 14 T cell receptor beta chains derived from one specimen sequenced in a study of blood T cell repertoires in COVID-19 (dated by TCRdb to 2020 to 2021). The method behind the library was the immunoSEQ multiplex PCR assay. TCRdb stores this immuneACCESS table with in-frame sequences only. Part of the clones is absent; in the studies checked, under half of the shortfall reflects unresolved V genes, and no reason is known for the rest. A total of approximately 200,000 clones appear in this sample, approximately 92% of them only once. The ten biggest clones cover 3% to 3.5% of the sample. Sequenced input: PBMCs or T cells enriched from blood (not recorded which). Receptor source: a woman between 18 and 29 years old in a cohort exposed to, infected with or recovered from COVID-19 (not recorded which).

The chain couples TRBV6-1 to TRBJ1-3, with TRBD1 matching 11 bases. The germline V gene has CDR1 MNHNS and CDR2 SASEGT. There are 17 residues in the CDR3. V shed 4 bases, J shed 4 bases, and the junction held 9 bases outside the gene matches. Here the CDR3 DNA reads TGTGCCAGCAGTGGGACAGGGGGCCCGTATGGAGGAAACACCATATATTTT. This translates into CASSGTGGPYGGNTIYF.

This chain links TRBV11-3 with TRBJ2-5; D is ambiguous. The V and J ends lost 0 bases and 3 bases respectively, with 8 bases between them. Germline V CDR1 and CDR2: SGHNT, YENEEA. The CDR3 is 14 residues long. Here the CDR3 reads CASSLDELEETQYF. CDR3 bases: TGTGCCAGCAGCTTAGATGAGTTAGAAGAGACCCAGTACTTC. Complete variable domain (other parts from reference TRBV11-3 and TRBJ2-5): EAGVVQSPRYKIIEKKQPVAFWCNPISGHNTLYWYLQNLGQGPELLIRYENEEAVDDSQLPKDRFSAERLKGVDSTLKIQPAELGDSAVYLCASSLDELEETQYFGPGTRLLVL.

CDR3 region: CASSDDGQGAAFF. CDR3 DNA: TGTGCCAGCAGTGATGACGGACAGGGGGCGGCTTTCTTT. This chain uses TRBV25-1 with TRBJ1-1, with 11 bases matching TRBD1. From germline, CDR1 is MGHDK and CDR2 SYGVNS. After removal of 3 bases from V and 11 bases from J, the junction contained 5 bases not matched to a gene. This CDR3 has 13 residues.

CDR3 bases: TGTGCCAGTAGTGCGGGAACCCAAGGCCAGCATTTT. It encodes CASSAGTQGQHF. The rearrangement uses TRBV19 and TRBJ1-5; D unclear. Germline values: CDR1 LNHDA, CDR2 SQIVND (reference sequence). The CDR3 consists of 12 residues. Between the trimmed V and J ends, which lost 5 bases and 12 bases, there was a span of 14 bases.

V gene TRBV9 combines with J gene TRBJ2-1; 7 nucleotides line up with TRBD2. Germline V CDR1 and CDR2: SGDLS, YYNGEE. V lost 2 bases and J lost 6; bases outside the gene matches: 5. This CDR3 is 14 amino acids long. In DNA form, the CDR3 reads TGTGCCAGCAGCGTTCGGCGGGAGAGCAATGAGCAGTTCTTC. It codes for CASSVRRESNEQFF.

The chain couples TRBV29-1 to TRBJ2-3; 7 nucleotides agree with TRBD1. This CDR3 spans 13 amino acids. Germline V gives CDR1 SQVTM, CDR2 ANQGSEA. Trimming took 4 bases from V and 6 from J; bases not matched to a gene: 7. CDR3 loop: CSVGGQVFDTQYF. CDR3 nucleotide sequence: TGCAGCGTTGGTGGACAGGTTTTTGATACGCAGTATTTT.

The chain employs TRBV5-1 and TRBJ1-5; a weak D match, TRBD1 (5 bases). Trimming took off 4 bases at V and 11 bases at J, with 19 bases between the two ends. CDR1 is SGHRS, CDR2 YFSETQ, per germline. The CDR3 sequence is 14 residues long. CDR3: CASSRGSAGDSQHF. Here the CDR3 DNA reads TGCGCCAGCAGCAGGGGCAGCGCAGGTGATTCCCAGCATTTT.

The chain links TRBV25-1 to TRBJ1-1, with TRBD1 identical over 11 bases. J gave up 2 bases and V 3 bases, and 5 bases lay outside the gene matches. CDR3 size: 16 residues. Looked up from germline, CDR1 is MGHDK and CDR2 is SYGVNS. CDR3 loop: CASSDPGTGGNTEAFF. The CDR3 nucleotides are TGTGCCAGCAGTGATCCCGGGACAGGGGGAAACACTGAAGCTTTCTTT.

CDR3 amino acids: CASSERQGTYNEQFF. The CDR3 DNA reads as TGTGCCAGCAGTGAAAGGCAGGGCACCTACAATGAGCAGTTCTTC. The genes are TRBV6-4 and TRBJ2-1; maybe TRBD1 (5 bases). Trimming removed 3 bases at V and 2 bases at J, with 11 bases between. CDR1 and CDR2 from the germline V gene are MRHNA and SNTAGT. The CDR3 has 15 amino acids.

This chain uses TRBV5-1 with TRBJ1-2; TRBD1 matches 9 bases. CDR1 and CDR2 (germline): SGHRS, YFSETQ. CDR3 length equals 16 residues. Unmatched junction bases numbered 14, after V lost 4 bases and J lost 7 bases. The DNA of the CDR3 is TGCGCCAGCAGCGCCGGGACAGGGAGGTCGTATGGTGGCTACACCTTC. As protein: CASSAGTGRSYGGYTF.

This chain links TRBV7-6 with TRBJ2-3, with 8 bases aligning to TRBD1. This CDR3 is 15 amino acids long. Unmatched junction bases numbered 4, after V lost 4 bases and J lost 1 base. CDR1 SGHVS and CDR2 FNYEAQ come from the germline V gene. The CDR3 here is CASSSGGAGTDTQYF. CDR3 in DNA: TGTGCCAGCAGCTCAGGGGGCGCGGGCACAGATACGCAGTATTTT.

The V call is TRBV27, the J call TRBJ1-2; the D is unclear. Germline assignment: CDR1 MNHEY and CDR2 SMNVEV (reference sequence). This CDR3 is 15 amino acids long. V was cut by 2 bases and J by 3 bases, with 13 bases left in between. This chain's CDR3 is CASSLGPGVDYGYTF. The CDR3 bases are TGTGCCAGCAGTTTAGGGCCAGGTGTGGACTATGGCTACACCTTC.

This chain uses TRBV5-4 with TRBJ2-7, with D possibly TRBD1 on 6 matching bases. The CDR3 is 14 amino acids. The V gene's germline CDR1 is SGHNT and CDR2 YYREEE (reference sequence). Trimming shortened V by 0 bases and J by 1 base, and 8 bases separated the two germline ends. The DNA of the CDR3 is TGTGCCAGCAGCTTGGAAGGGACATCCTACGAGCAGTACTTC. This gives the protein CASSLEGTSYEQYF.

The rearrangement joins TRBV7-2 to TRBJ1-4, with 9 bases fitting TRBD1. The germline V gene encodes CDR1 SGHTA and CDR2 FQGNSA. The CDR3 has 14 amino acids. V lost 3 bases to trimming and J lost 7 bases; unmatched junction nucleotides: 3. Here the CDR3 reads CASSLGQGSEKLFF. CDR3 coding DNA: TGTGCCAGCAGCTTGGGACAGGGTAGTGAAAAACTGTTTTTT.